The next 21 T cell receptor beta chains were all read from a single sample in a study of cytomegalovirus exposure and HLA in healthy donors. PCR primers comprised 60 Vbeta and 13 Jbeta primers. Assay: immunoSEQ multiplex PCR; the TCRdb copy retains only in-frame clones and omits some. The table records around 180,000 clones, around four fifths of them present only once. Sequencing was performed on PBMCs. These receptors all stem from a girl aged 10-17 years in good health and CMV-seropositive.

The chain combines TRBV5-1 with TRBJ1-3; D is ambiguous. Germline CDR1 is SGHRS and CDR2 is YFSETQ. Trimming stripped 7 bases from V and 1 base from J, with 6 bases between. This CDR3 comprises 12 residues. CDR3 DNA sequence: TGCGCCAGCCGCGGGTCTGGAAACACCATATATTTT. Its protein product is CASRGSGNTIYF.

This rearrangement joins TRBV4-1 to TRBJ1-6; a possible D gene is TRBD1 (5 bases). Trimming shortened V by 4 bases and J by 8 bases, and 12 bases separated the two germline ends. In germline, CDR1 is MGHRA, CDR2 YSYEKL. The CDR3 runs 14 residues. The DNA for the CDR3 is TGCGCCAGCAGCCGTGGGGCACCTGATTCACCCCTCCACTTT. This codes for CASSRGAPDSPLHF.

The chain employs TRBV7-8 and TRBJ1-2; D remains ambiguous. The CDR3 runs 14 residues. V was pared by 5 bases and J by 8 bases, with 18 bases between. The germline V gene encodes CDR1 SGHVS and CDR2 FQNEAQ. CDR3 DNA sequence: TGTGCCAGCAGCGATATGGTGGGAGGGCGCGGCTACACCTTC. Translated: CASSDMVGGRGYTF.

This chain connects TRBV29-1 to TRBJ1-3; 7 nucleotides line up with TRBD1. CDR1 is SQVTM and CDR2 is ANQGSEA in the germline V gene. V was pared by 6 bases and J by 6 bases, with 8 bases of the junction left unmatched. The CDR3 length is 13 residues. CDR3 amino acids: CSVIWDRENTIYF. The CDR3, as DNA: TGCAGCGTGATATGGGACAGAGAAAACACCATATATTTT.

J is TRBJ2-7 and V is TRBV11-2; TRBD1 aligns across 10 bases. J was trimmed by 2 bases and V by 6 bases; bases with no gene match: 7. This CDR3 comprises 15 residues. Germline V CDR1 and CDR2: SGHAT, FQNNGV. CDR3 nucleotides: TGTGCCAGCAGTCCCGGGACAGGGGCACCCTACGAGCAGTACTTC. Protein: CASSPGTGAPYEQYF.

The V gene is TRBV6-5, the J gene TRBJ2-7; 8 bases agree with TRBD1. Trimming at V came to 0 bases and at J to 3 bases, leaving 4 bases not matched to a gene. The germline V gene encodes CDR1 MNHEY and CDR2 SVGAGI. The length of the CDR3 is 15 residues. CDR3 in amino acids: CASSYSRTGNYEQYF. The CDR3 nucleotides read TGTGCCAGCAGTTACTCAAGGACAGGGAACTACGAGCAGTACTTC.

The J gene is TRBJ1-4, the V gene TRBV7-8; perhaps TRBD1 as D (5 bases). V lost 2 bases and J lost 12, with 16 bases in between. The germline V gene encodes CDR1 SGHVS and CDR2 FQNEAQ. CDR3 length: 14 amino acids. Here the CDR3 reads CASSLKAGGGELFF. CDR3 DNA sequence: TGTGCCAGCAGCTTAAAAGCTGGGGGAGGGGAACTGTTTTTT.

The chain is built from TRBV10-3 and TRBJ2-3; possible D gene TRBD2, 5 bases. The V gene's germline CDR1 is ENHRY and CDR2 SYGVKD. Trimming cost V 5 bases and J 4 bases, with 16 bases left between them. This CDR3 region has 15 residues. The CDR3 loop is CAISLDWATADTQYF. The CDR3 DNA reads as TGTGCCATCAGTCTGGACTGGGCCACGGCAGATACGCAGTATTTT.

The chain employs TRBV30 and TRBJ2-7; possibly TRBD2 for D (5 bases). This CDR3 has 12 amino acids. From germline, CDR1 is GTSNPN and CDR2 SVGIG (reference sequence). The V gene lost 0 bases and the J gene lost 8 bases, with 11 bases spanning the gap. The CDR3 coding sequence is TGTGCCTGGAGTGTAACTAGTTTAAAGCAGTACTTC. Its protein product is CAWSVTSLKQYF.

The chain has TRBV30 and TRBJ1-5, with D perhaps matching TRBD1 (6 bases). Germline V gene data show CDR1 as GTSNPN and CDR2 as SVGIG (reference sequence). The germline V and J ends were trimmed by 2 bases and 1 base, with 9 bases remaining between them. The CDR3 is 14 amino acids. Here the CDR3 reads CAWSSGVSNQPQHF. In nucleotides, the CDR3 is TGTGCCTGGAGTTCAGGGGTAAGCAATCAGCCCCAGCATTTT.

The chain employs TRBV19 and TRBJ2-7, with 9 bases lining up with TRBD1. Unmatched junction bases numbered 9, after V lost 5 bases and J lost 4 bases. The CDR3 has 15 residues. CDR1 is LNHDA, CDR2 SQIVND, per germline (reference sequence). CDR3 sequence reads: CASSVPGQGGYEQYF. Written as DNA, the CDR3 is TGTGCCAGTAGTGTACCGGGACAGGGAGGATACGAGCAGTACTTC.

The chain uses TRBV6-1 and TRBJ2-7; 7 bases are a match to TRBD1. The CDR3 loop spans 14 amino acids. Germline V gene data show CDR1 as MNHNS and CDR2 as SASEGT. V was pared by 4 bases and J by 6 bases, with 9 bases of the junction left unmatched. CDR3 DNA: TGTGCCAGCAGTGCCGGGACAGCATTGATCGAGCAGTACTTC. Protein sequence: CASSAGTALIEQYF.

The chain uses TRBV7-3 and TRBJ1-5; the D is unclear. CDR1 is SGHTA, CDR2 FQGTGA, per germline. Trimming shortened V by 6 bases and J by 1 base, and 16 bases separated the two germline ends. The CDR3 sequence is 16 residues long. DNA for the CDR3: TGTGCCAGCAGACGTGACAATAGAAGGAGCAATCAGCCCCAGCATTTT. As protein: CASRRDNRRSNQPQHF.

This clone has more than one count but fewer than ten. The chain is built from TRBV19 and TRBJ2-3, with TRBD2 identical over 8 bases. CDR1 LNHDA and CDR2 SQIVND come from the germline V gene (reference sequence). This CDR3 is 18 amino acids long. V was clipped by 5 bases and J by 3 bases; unmatched bases: 16. Here the CDR3 DNA reads TGTGCCAGTAGTCGAGATGGGGCCGGGACTAGGGGAACAGATACGCAGTATTTT. It yields the protein CASSRDGAGTRGTDTQYF.

The V call is TRBV5-8, the J call TRBJ2-7; 8 bases fit TRBD1. This CDR3 is 15 amino acids long. CDR1 SGHTS and CDR2 YDEGEE come from the germline V gene. V gave up 5 bases and J gave up 3 bases; unmatched junction bases: 10. Here the CDR3 reads CASRRAGTGNYEQYF. CDR3 in DNA: TGTGCCAGCAGACGTGCCGGGACAGGAAACTACGAGCAGTACTTC.

The chain joins TRBV19 to TRBJ1-4; weak D call: TRBD1 (6 bases). This CDR3 has 15 amino acids. V dropped 6 bases and J dropped 4 bases, with 15 bases sitting between them. Germline values: CDR1 LNHDA, CDR2 SQIVND (reference sequence). The CDR3 DNA reads as TGTGCCAGTAGGAAAACCAGGGGTTTTAATGAAAAACTGTTTTTT. Translation: CASRKTRGFNEKLFF.

The chain combines TRBV28 with TRBJ1-1; D uncertain. The germline CDR1 and CDR2 sequences are MDHEN and SYDVKM. The CDR3 runs 14 residues. Between the trimmed V and J ends, which lost 6 bases and 1 base, there was a span of 12 bases. The chain's CDR3 is CASRQQNENTEAFF. CDR3 bases: TGTGCCAGCAGACAGCAGAACGAGAACACTGAAGCTTTCTTT.

This clone has only one observation. The V and J genes are TRBV28 and TRBJ1-1; perhaps TRBD1 as D (5 bases). Germline V lookup: CDR1 MDHEN, CDR2 SYDVKM. This CDR3 spans 14 amino acids. Trimming pared 10 bases from V and 5 bases from J, leaving 20 bases between. The CDR3: CATIPPKGRTEAFF. The CDR3 DNA reads TGTGCCACCATTCCCCCAAAGGGGAGGACTGAAGCTTTCTTT.

The V and J genes are TRBV29-1 and TRBJ1-2, with unresolved D. This CDR3 region has 13 residues. CDR1 and CDR2 (germline): SQVTM, ANQGSEA. Between the trimmed V and J ends, which lost 3 bases and 4 bases, there was a span of 12 bases. The CDR3 DNA reads as TGCAGCGTTGAGCACCCGGGTCGCTATGGCTACACCTTC. Amino acids: CSVEHPGRYGYTF.

The V gene is TRBV7-2, the J gene TRBJ1-6; D remains ambiguous. Per germline, CDR1 SGHTA and CDR2 FQGNSA. V lost 4 bases to trimming and J lost 14 bases, with 15 bases between them. The CDR3 contains 13 residues. CDR3 protein: CASSSNLGASLHF. The CDR3 coding sequence is TGTGCCAGCAGCTCCAACTTGGGCGCCTCCCTCCACTTT.

The rearrangement links TRBV19 to TRBJ1-5, with D possibly TRBD1 on 6 matching bases. CDR1 LNHDA and CDR2 SQIVND come from the germline V gene (reference sequence). The CDR3 runs to 16 residues. The V gene lost 5 bases and the J gene lost 1 base, with 15 bases spanning the gap. This CDR3 is CASSLTGYGSNQPQHF. CDR3 DNA sequence: TGTGCCAGTAGTCTTACAGGGTACGGGAGCAATCAGCCCCAGCATTTT.